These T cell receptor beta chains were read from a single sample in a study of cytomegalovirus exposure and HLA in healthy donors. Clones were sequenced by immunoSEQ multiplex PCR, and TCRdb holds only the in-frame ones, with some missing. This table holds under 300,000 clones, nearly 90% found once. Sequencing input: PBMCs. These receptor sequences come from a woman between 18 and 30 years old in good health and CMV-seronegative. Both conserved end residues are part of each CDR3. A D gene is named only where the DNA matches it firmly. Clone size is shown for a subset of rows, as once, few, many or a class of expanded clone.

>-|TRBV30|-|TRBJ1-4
CAWSVGGEKLFF
TGTGCCTGGAGTGTGGGGGGGGAAAAACTGTTTTTT
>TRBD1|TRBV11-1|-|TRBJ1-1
CASSSGTGFVNTEAFF
TGTGCCAGCAGCTCCGGGACAGGATTTGTGAACACTGAAGCTTTCTTT
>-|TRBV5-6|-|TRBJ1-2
CASSRDGQNYGYTF
TGTGCCAGCAGCCGGGACGGACAGAACTATGGCTACACCTTC
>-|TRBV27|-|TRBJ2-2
CASSQDRQNTGELFF
TGTGCCAGCAGTCAGGACAGACAGAACACCGGGGAGCTGTTTTTT
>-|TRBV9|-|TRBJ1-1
CASSGPQGQGSTEAFF
TGTGCCAGCAGCGGACCCCAAGGTCAGGGTAGCACTGAAGCTTTCTTT
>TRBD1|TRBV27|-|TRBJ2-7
CASSPRDSSYEQYF
TGTGCCAGCAGTCCCCGGGACAGTTCCTACGAGCAGTACTTC
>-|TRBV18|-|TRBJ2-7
CASSPDYSRSEQYF
TGTGCCAGCTCACCTGACTACTCTCGGAGCGAGCAGTACTTC
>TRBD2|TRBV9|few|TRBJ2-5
CASSVAPGGVQETQYF
TGTGCCAGCAGCGTAGCCCCCGGGGGGGTTCAGGAGACCCAGTACTTC
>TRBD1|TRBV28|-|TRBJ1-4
CASSRQGHEKLFF
TGTGCCAGCAGTAGACAGGGCCACGAAAAACTGTTTTTT
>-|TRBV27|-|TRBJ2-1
CASSDYPTGRGYNEQFF
TGTGCCAGCAGCGATTATCCGACAGGGCGGGGATACAATGAGCAGTTCTTC
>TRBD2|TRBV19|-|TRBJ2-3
CASSRHAGTTTDTQYF
TGTGCCAGTAGTAGACACGCCGGGACTACCACAGATACGCAGTATTTT
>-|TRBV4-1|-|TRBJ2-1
CASSPPFGTEQFF
TGCGCCAGCAGCCCCCCCTTTGGGACAGAGCAGTTCTTC
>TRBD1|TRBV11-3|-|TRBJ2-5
CASSSGQGETQYF
TGTGCCAGCAGCTCCGGACAGGGGGAGACCCAGTACTTC
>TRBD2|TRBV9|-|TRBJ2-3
CASSNRLAGGATDTQYF
TGTGCCAGCAGCAACCGACTAGCGGGGGGGGCTACAGATACGCAGTATTTT
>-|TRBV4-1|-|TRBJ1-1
CASSQEFAGEGTEAFF
TGCGCCAGCAGCCAAGAGTTCGCAGGGGAGGGCACTGAAGCTTTCTTT
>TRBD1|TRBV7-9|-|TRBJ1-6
CASSLDRPAVSPLHF
TGTGCCAGCAGCTTGGACAGGCCAGCGGTATCACCCCTCCACTTT
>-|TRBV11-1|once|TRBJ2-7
CASSFSRQHYEQYF
TGTGCCAGCAGCTTTAGCCGACAGCACTACGAGCAGTACTTC
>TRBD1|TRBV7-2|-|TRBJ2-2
CASSPDLGQGIVTGELFF
TGTGCCAGCAGCCCAGACCTGGGACAGGGTATAGTCACCGGGGAGCTGTTTTTT
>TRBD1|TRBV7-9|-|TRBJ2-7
CASSLPDDREGVDEQYF
TGTGCCAGCAGCTTACCGGACGACAGGGAAGGCGTGGACGAGCAGTACTTC
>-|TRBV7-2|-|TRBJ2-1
CASSSTQAYNEQFF
TGTGCCAGCAGCTCCACTCAAGCTTACAATGAGCAGTTCTTC
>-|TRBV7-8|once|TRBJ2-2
CASSTRLENTGELFF
TGTGCCAGCAGCACGCGACTAGAGAACACCGGGGAGCTGTTTTTT
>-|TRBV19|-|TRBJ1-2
CASSISDYETGPFGGYTF
TGTGCCAGTAGTATCAGCGACTACGAAACTGGGCCATTTGGTGGCTACACCTTC
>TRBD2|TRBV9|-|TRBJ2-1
CASSVGQGLAGGYNEQFF
TGTGCCAGCAGCGTAGGTCAGGGACTAGCGGGGGGCTACAATGAGCAGTTCTTC
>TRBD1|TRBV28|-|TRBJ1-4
CASSPDREGEKLFF
TGTGCCAGCAGCCCGGACAGGGAGGGAGAAAAACTGTTTTTT
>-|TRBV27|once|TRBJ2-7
CASSPGGYEQYF
TGTGCCAGCAGTCCGGGTGGCTACGAGCAGTACTTC
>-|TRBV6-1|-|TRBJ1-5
CASTAEESNQPQHF
TGTGCCAGCACCGCGGAGGAGAGCAATCAGCCCCAGCATTTT
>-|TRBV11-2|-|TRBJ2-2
CASSPQGDTGELFF
TGTGCCAGCAGCCCACAGGGCGACACCGGGGAGCTGTTTTTT
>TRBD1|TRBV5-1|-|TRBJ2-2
CASSLGHSGGVRTGELFF
TGCGCCAGCAGCTTAGGCCACTCAGGGGGCGTGCGCACCGGGGAGCTGTTTTTT
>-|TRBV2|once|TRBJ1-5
CASCYSGARYSNQPQHF
TGTGCCAGCTGTTACTCGGGTGCTAGATATAGCAATCAGCCCCAGCATTTT
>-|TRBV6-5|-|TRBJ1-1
CASSYAGDPTEAFF
TGTGCCAGCAGTTACGCCGGGGATCCCACTGAAGCTTTCTTT
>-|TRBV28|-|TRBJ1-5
CASSRGISQPQHF
TGTGCCAGCAGTCGGGGGATTTCTCAGCCCCAGCATTTT
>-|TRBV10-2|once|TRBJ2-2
CASGSGSGELFF
TGCGCCAGCGGGTCAGGATCTGGGGAGCTGTTTTTT